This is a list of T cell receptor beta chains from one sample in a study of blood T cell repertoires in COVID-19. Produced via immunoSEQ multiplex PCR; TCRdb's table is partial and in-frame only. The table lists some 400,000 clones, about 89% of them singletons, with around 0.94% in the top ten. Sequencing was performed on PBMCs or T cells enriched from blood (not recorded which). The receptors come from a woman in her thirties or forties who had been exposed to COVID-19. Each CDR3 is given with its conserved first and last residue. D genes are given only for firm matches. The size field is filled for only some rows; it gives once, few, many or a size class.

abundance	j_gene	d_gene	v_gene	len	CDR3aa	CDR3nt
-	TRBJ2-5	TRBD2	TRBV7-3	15	CASSRLAGHLETQYF	TGTGCCAGCAGTCGACTAGCGGGGCATTTAGAGACCCAGTACTTC
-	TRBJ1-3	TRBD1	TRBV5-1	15	CASSLGQGIGNTIYF	TGCGCCAGCAGCTTGGGACAGGGGATCGGAAACACCATATATTTT
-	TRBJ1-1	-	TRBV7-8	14	CASSSNRESTEAFF	TGTGCCAGCAGCTCTAACAGGGAATCCACTGAAGCTTTCTTT
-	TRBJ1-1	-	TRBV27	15	CASSLFPGSGTEAFF	TGTGCCAGCAGTTTATTTCCGGGGTCAGGCACTGAAGCTTTCTTT
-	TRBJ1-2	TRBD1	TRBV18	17	CASSPLFSNGQGDGYTF	TGTGCCAGCTCACCATTATTCTCCAATGGACAGGGCGACGGCTACACCTTC
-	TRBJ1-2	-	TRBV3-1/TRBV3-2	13	CASSQTENYGYTF	TGTGCCAGCAGCCAGACAGAGAACTATGGCTACACCTTC
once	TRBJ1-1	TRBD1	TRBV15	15	CATSRFGQGAAEAFF	TGTGCCACCAGCAGGTTCGGACAGGGGGCCGCTGAAGCTTTCTTT
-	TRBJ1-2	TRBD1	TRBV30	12	CAWSLTGPGYTF	TGTGCCTGGAGTTTGACAGGGCCTGGCTACACCTTC
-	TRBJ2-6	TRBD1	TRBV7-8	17	CASSRRQGETGANVLTF	TGTGCCAGCAGCCGACGGCAGGGGGAGACCGGGGCCAACGTCCTGACTTTC
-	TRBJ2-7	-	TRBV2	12	CASSGQTYEQYF	TGTGCCAGCAGTGGACAGACCTACGAGCAGTACTTC
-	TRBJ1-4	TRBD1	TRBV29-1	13	CSVAGTGGEKLFF	TGCAGCGTCGCCGGGACAGGGGGGGAAAAACTGTTTTTT
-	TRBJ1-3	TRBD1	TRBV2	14	CASSQGGSGNTIYF	TGTGCCAGCAGCCAGGGGGGCTCTGGAAACACCATATATTTT
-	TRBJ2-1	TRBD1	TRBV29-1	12	CSVGTGLFEQFF	TGCAGCGTTGGGACAGGGTTGTTTGAGCAGTTCTTC
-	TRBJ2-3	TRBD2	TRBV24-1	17	CATSERTSGRSTDTQYF	TGTGCCACCAGTGAGCGGACTAGCGGGAGGAGCACAGATACGCAGTATTTT
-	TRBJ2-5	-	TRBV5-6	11	CASSLSETQYF	TGTGCCAGCAGCTTGTCTGAGACCCAGTACTTC
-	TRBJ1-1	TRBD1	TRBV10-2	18	CASSGPPGTASSNTEAFF	TGCGCCAGCAGTGGGCCCCCCGGGACAGCCAGCTCAAACACTGAAGCTTTCTTT
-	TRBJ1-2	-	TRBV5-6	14	CASSRDTSPYGYTF	TGTGCCAGCAGCCGGGACACCTCCCCCTATGGCTACACCTTC
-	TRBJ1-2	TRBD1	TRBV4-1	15	CASSQRGQASYGYTF	TGCGCCAGCAGCCAAAGAGGACAGGCAAGCTATGGCTACACCTTC
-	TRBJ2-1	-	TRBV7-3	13	CASSLGPSDEQFF	TGTGCCAGCAGCTTGGGGCCTAGCGATGAGCAGTTCTTC
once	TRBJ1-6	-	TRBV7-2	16	CASSHHTGNYNSPLHF	TGTGCCAGCAGCCACCATACAGGGAACTATAATTCACCCCTCCACTTT
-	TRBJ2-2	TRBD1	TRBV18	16	CASSPLGQGSHGELFF	TGTGCCAGCTCACCACTCGGACAGGGTAGCCACGGGGAGCTGTTTTTT
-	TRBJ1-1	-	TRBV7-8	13	CASSYTGNTEAFF	TGTGCCAGCAGCTACACGGGGAACACTGAAGCTTTCTTT
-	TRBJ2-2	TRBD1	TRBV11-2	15	CASSHGPDRTGELFF	TGTGCCAGCAGCCATGGACCGGACAGGACCGGGGAGCTGTTTTTT
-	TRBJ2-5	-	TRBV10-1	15	CASSEDLAGWETQYF	TGCGCCAGCAGTGAGGATTTGGCAGGGTGGGAGACCCAGTACTTC
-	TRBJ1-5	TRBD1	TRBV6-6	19	CASSHPRGTGADVNQPQHF	TGTGCCAGCAGTCACCCTCGAGGGACAGGGGCCGATGTCAATCAGCCCCAGCATTTT
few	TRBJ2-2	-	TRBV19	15	CASRPDSPNTGELFF	TGTGCCAGTCGTCCGGACAGCCCGAACACCGGGGAGCTGTTTTTT
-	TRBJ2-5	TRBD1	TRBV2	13	CASTRDRQETQYF	TGTGCCAGCACCCGGGACAGACAAGAGACCCAGTACTTC
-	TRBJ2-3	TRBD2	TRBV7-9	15	CASSLASGRSDTQYF	TGTGCCAGCAGCTTAGCCAGCGGGAGGTCAGATACGCAGTATTTT
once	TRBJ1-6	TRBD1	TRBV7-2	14	CASSQRQGNSPLHF	TGTGCCAGCAGCCAAAGACAGGGGAATTCACCCCTCCACTTT
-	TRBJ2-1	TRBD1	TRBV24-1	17	CATSDAGQGISYNEQFF	TGTGCCACCAGTGACGCGGGACAGGGGATCTCCTACAATGAGCAGTTCTTC
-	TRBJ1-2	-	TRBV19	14	CASSIPGINYGYTF	TGTGCCAGTAGTATCCCAGGGATTAACTATGGCTACACCTTC
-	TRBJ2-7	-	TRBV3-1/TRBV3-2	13	CASSRQTSYEQYF	TGTGCCAGCAGCCGACAGACTTCCTACGAGCAGTACTTC
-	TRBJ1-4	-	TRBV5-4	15	CASSQGRGLGEKLFF	TGTGCCAGCAGCCAAGGCCGCGGTCTGGGTGAAAAACTGTTTTTT
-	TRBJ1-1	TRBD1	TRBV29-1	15	CSVAEQGAGNTEAFF	TGCAGCGTTGCCGAGCAGGGGGCTGGGAACACTGAAGCTTTCTTT
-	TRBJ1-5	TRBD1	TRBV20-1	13	CSASTGANQPQHF	TGCAGTGCTAGTACAGGGGCAAATCAGCCCCAGCATTTT
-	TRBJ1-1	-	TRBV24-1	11	CATREGTEAFF	TGTGCCACCCGCGAGGGCACTGAAGCTTTCTTT
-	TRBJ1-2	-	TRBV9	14	CASSPQVGGPGYTF	TGTGCCAGCAGCCCTCAGGTAGGGGGACCGGGCTACACCTTC
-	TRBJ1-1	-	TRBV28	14	CASSSYDRPTEAFF	TGTGCCAGCAGTTCTTACGACAGACCCACTGAAGCTTTCTTT
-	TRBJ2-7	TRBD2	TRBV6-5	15	CASSRGAGGPYEQYF	TGTGCCAGCAGTCGCGGAGCGGGAGGGCCCTACGAGCAGTACTTC
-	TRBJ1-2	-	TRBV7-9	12	CASSLQGFGYTF	TGTGCCAGCAGCTTACAGGGTTTTGGCTACACCTTC
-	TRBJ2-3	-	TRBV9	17	CASSVAFAGRVTDTQYF	TGTGCCAGCAGCGTAGCTTTTGCGGGAAGGGTGACAGATACGCAGTATTTT
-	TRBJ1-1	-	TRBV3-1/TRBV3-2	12	CASSSQWTEAFF	TGTGCCAGCAGTTCACAATGGACTGAAGCTTTCTTT
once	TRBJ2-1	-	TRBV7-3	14	CASSWDGGYNEQFF	TGTGCCAGCAGCTGGGACGGGGGCTACAATGAGCAGTTCTTC
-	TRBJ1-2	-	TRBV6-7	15	CASSYSLQVNYGYTF	TGTGCCAGCAGTTACTCTTTACAGGTTAACTATGGCTACACCTTC
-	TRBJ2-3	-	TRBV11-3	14	CASSLGKTSDTQYF	TGTGCCAGCAGCTTGGGCAAAACCTCAGATACGCAGTATTTT
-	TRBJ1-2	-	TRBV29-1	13	CSVEVRGIYGYTF	TGCAGCGTTGAGGTGCGGGGGATCTATGGCTACACCTTC